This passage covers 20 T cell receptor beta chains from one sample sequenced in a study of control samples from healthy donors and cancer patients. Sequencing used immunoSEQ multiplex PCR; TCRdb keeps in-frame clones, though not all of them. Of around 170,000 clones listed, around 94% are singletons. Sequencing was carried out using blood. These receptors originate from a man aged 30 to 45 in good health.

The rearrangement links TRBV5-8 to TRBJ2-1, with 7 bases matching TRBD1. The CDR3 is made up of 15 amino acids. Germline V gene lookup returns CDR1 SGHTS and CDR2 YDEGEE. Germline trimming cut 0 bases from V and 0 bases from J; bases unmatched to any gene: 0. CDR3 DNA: TGTGCCAGCAGCTTGGGACAGGGCTCCTACAATGAGCAGTTCTTC. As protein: CASSLGQGSYNEQFF.

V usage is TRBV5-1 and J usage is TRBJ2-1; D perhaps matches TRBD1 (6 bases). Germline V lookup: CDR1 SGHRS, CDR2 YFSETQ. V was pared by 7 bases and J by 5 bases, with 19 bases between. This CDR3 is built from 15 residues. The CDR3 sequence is CASSDVGAPDNEQFF. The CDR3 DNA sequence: TGCGCCAGCTCCGACGTGGGGGCTCCAGACAATGAGCAGTTCTTC. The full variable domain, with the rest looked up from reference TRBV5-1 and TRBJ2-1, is KAGVTQTPRYLIKTRGQQVTLSCSPISGHRSVSWYQQTPGQGLQFLFEYFSETQRNKGNFPGRFSGRQFSNSRSEMNVSTLELGDSALYLCASSDVGAPDNEQFFGPGTRLTVL.

CDR3 loop: CASGLVTGGQPQHF. In DNA form, the CDR3 reads TGTGCTAGTGGTTTGGTAACAGGTGGGCAGCCCCAGCATTTT. The chain recombines TRBV12-5 with TRBJ1-5; D is perhaps TRBD1 (5 bases). The V end was cut by 0 bases, the J end by 7 bases, with 10 bases between. In germline, CDR1 is LGHNT, CDR2 FRNRAP. The CDR3 runs 14 residues. Looking up the rest from reference TRBV12-5 and TRBJ1-5 gives the full variable domain: DARVTQTPRHKVTEMGQEVTMRCQPILGHNTVFWYRQTMMQGLELLAYFRNRAPLDDSGMPKDRFSAEMPDATLATLKIQPSEPRDSAVYFCASGLVTGGQPQHFGDGTRLSIL.

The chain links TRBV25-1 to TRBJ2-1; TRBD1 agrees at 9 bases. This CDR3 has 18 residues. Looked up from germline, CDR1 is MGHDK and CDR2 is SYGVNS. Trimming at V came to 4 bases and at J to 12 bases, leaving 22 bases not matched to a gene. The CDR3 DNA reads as TGTGCCAGCAGTGGGGGGCCCGGACAGGGGAGGGCCCTTACAGGGCAGTTCTTC. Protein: CASSGGPGQGRALTGQFF.

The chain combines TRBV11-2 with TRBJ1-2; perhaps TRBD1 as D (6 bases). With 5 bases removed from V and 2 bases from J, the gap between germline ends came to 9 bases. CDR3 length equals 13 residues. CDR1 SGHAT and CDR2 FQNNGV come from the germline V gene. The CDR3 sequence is CASSRTGNYGYTF. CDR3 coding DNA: TGTGCCAGCAGCCGTACAGGGAACTATGGCTACACCTTC.

Here the CDR3 reads CASSPGTGAYEQYF. CDR3 in DNA: TGTGCCAGCAGCCCGGGGACAGGGGCCTACGAGCAGTACTTC. The chain couples TRBV5-6 to TRBJ2-7, with 10 bases aligning to TRBD1. With 4 bases clipped from V and 2 bases from J, the junction kept 3 bases outside the gene matches. CDR3 size: 14 residues. Germline V gene sequence: CDR1 SGHDT, CDR2 YYEEEE.

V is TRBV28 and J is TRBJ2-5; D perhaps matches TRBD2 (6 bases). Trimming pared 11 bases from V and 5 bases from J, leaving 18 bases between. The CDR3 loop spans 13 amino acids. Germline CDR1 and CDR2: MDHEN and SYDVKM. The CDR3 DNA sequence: TGTGCCGGGCAGGGTAGCGGTCGGGAGACCCAGTACTTC. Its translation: CAGQGSGRETQYF.

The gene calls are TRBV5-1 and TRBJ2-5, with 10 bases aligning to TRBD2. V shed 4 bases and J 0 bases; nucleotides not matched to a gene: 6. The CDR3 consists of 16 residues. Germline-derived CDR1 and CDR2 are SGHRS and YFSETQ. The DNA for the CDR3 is TGCGCCAGCAGCGCGCTAGCGGGAGTAAACCAAGAGACCCAGTACTTC. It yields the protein CASSALAGVNQETQYF.

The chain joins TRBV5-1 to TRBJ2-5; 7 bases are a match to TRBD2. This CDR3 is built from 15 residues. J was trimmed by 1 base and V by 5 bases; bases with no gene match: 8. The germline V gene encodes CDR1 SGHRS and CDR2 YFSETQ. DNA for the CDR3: TGCGCCAGCAGAAGGCCCGGGACTACCCAAGAGACCCAGTACTTC. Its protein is CASRRPGTTQETQYF.

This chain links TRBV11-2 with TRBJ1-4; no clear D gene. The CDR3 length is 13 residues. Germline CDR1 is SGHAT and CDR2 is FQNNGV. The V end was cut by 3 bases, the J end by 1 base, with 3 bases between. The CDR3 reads CASSLGTNEKLFF. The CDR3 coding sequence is TGTGCCAGCAGCTTGGGAACTAATGAAAAACTGTTTTTT.

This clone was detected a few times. The CDR3 reads CATSDTPMNTEAFF. The CDR3 DNA sequence: TGTGCCACCAGTGACACCCCGATGAACACTGAAGCTTTCTTT. This chain uses TRBV24-1 with TRBJ1-1; D remains unclear. V was clipped by 4 bases and J by 0 bases, with 8 bases between them. The CDR3 is 14 amino acids. The V gene's germline CDR1 is KGHDR and CDR2 SFDVKD.

CDR3 loop: CASSYLQGALVQPQHF. The DNA for the CDR3 is TGTGCCAGCAGTTACCTGCAGGGGGCTTTAGTGCAGCCCCAGCATTTT. The chain is built from TRBV6-2 or TRBV6-3 and TRBJ1-5; 8 bases map to TRBD1. The V segment lost 2 bases and the J segment 7 bases; nucleotides outside the gene matches: 10. The length of the CDR3 is 16 residues. Germline V lookup: CDR1 MNHEY, CDR2 SVGEGT.

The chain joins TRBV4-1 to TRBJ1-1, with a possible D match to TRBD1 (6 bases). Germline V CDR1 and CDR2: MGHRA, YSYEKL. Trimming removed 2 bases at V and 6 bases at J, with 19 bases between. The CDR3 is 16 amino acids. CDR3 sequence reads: CASSQSSGQTGPEAFF. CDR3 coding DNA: TGCGCCAGCAGCCAATCGAGCGGACAGACAGGCCCTGAAGCTTTCTTT.

CDR3 sequence (DNA): TGTGCCATCAGTGCTAACCTCTCCTACGAGCAGTACTTC. The encoded protein is CAISANLSYEQYF. The rearrangement uses TRBV10-3 and TRBJ2-7; D unresolved. The CDR3 sequence is 13 residues long. CDR1 and CDR2 (germline): ENHRY, SYGVKD. Trimming pared 4 bases from V and 0 bases from J, leaving 7 bases between.

CDR3 bases: TGCAGCGTTGAGCGGGGGGGGAATGAGCAGTTCTTC. This translates into CSVERGGNEQFF. The chain recombines TRBV29-1 with TRBJ2-1, with 9 bases aligning to TRBD2. This CDR3 has 12 residues. Germline lookup yields CDR1 SQVTM and CDR2 ANQGSEA. V gave up 3 bases and J gave up 7 bases; unmatched junction bases: 1.

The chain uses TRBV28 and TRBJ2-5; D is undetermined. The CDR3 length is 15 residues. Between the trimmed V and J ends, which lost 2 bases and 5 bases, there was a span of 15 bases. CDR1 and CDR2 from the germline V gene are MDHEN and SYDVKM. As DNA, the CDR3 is TGTGCCAGCAGTTTAATAAACACCCCTGTGGAGACCCAGTACTTC. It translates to CASSLINTPVETQYF.

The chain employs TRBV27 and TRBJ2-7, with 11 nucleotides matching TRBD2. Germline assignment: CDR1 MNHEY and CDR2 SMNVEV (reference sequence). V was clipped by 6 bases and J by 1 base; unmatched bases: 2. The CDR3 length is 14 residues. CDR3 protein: CASSPSGRSYEQYF. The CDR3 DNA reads TGTGCCAGCAGCCCTAGCGGGAGGTCCTACGAGCAGTACTTC.

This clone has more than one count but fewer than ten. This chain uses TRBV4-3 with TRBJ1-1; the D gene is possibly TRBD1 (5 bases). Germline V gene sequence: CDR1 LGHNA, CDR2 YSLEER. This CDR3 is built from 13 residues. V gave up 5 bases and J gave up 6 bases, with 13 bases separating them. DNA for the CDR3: TGCGCCAGCAGCTACTTGGGGGGGGCTGAAGCTTTCTTT. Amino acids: CASSYLGGAEAFF.

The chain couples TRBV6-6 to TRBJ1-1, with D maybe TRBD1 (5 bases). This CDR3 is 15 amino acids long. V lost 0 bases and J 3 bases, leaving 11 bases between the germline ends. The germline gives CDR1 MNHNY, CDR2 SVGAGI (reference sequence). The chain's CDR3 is CASSYSAGRDTEAFF. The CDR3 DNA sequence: TGTGCCAGCAGTTACTCGGCAGGGAGGGACACTGAAGCTTTCTTT.

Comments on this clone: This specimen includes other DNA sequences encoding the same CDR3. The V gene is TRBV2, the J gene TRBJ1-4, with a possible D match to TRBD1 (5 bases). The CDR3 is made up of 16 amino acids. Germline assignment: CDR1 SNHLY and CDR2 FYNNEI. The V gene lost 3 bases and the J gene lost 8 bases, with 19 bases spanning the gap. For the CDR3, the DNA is TGTGCCAGCAGTGAGCTGCCCGACAGAGGATCCGAAAAACTGTTTTTT. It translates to CASSELPDRGSEKLFF.